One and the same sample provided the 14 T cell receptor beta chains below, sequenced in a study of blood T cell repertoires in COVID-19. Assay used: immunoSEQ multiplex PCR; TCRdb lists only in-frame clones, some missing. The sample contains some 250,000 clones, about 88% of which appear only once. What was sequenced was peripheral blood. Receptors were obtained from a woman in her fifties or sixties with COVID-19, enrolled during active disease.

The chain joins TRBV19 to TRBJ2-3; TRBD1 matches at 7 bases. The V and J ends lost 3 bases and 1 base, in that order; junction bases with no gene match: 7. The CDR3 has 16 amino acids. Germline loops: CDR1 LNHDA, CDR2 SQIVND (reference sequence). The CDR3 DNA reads TGTGCCAGTAGTATTTCGACAGGGAAAGGCACAGATACGCAGTATTTT. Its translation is CASSISTGKGTDTQYF.

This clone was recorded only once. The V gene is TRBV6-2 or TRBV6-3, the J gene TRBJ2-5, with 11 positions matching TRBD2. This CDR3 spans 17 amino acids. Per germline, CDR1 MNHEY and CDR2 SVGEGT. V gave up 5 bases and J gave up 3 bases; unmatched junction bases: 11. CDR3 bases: TGTGCCAGCAGTCCCCGAGCTAGCGGGAGGAGGAAAGAGACCCAGTACTTC. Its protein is CASSPRASGRRKETQYF.

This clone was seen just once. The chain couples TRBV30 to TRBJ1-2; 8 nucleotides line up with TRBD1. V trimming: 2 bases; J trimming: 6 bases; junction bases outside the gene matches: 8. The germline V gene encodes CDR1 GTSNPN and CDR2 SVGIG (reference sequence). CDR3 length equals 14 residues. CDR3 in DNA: TGTGCCTGGAGTTACGGACAGGGTGAGAATGGCTACACCTTC. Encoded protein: CAWSYGQGENGYTF.

As DNA, the CDR3 is TGTGCCAGCAGCTTAGGTGCAGGGGGGAGCTACGAGCAGTACTTC. Residues: CASSLGAGGSYEQYF. V gene TRBV11-3 combines with J gene TRBJ2-7; a weak D match, TRBD1 (7 bases). V was clipped by 1 base and J by 3 bases, with 13 bases between them. Per germline, CDR1 SGHNT and CDR2 YENEEA. CDR3 length: 15 amino acids.

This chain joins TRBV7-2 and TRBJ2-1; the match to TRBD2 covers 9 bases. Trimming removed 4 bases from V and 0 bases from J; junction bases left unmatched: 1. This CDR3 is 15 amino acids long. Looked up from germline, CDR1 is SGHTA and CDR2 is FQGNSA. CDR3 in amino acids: CASSSGLASYNEQFF. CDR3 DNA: TGTGCCAGCAGCTCGGGACTAGCCTCCTACAATGAGCAGTTCTTC.

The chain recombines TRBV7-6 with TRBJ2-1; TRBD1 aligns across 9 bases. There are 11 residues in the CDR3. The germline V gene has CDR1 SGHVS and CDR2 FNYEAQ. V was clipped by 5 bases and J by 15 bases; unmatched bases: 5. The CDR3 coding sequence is TGTGCCAGCAGCCGGGACAGGGTTTTGTTCTTC. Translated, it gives CASSRDRVLFF.

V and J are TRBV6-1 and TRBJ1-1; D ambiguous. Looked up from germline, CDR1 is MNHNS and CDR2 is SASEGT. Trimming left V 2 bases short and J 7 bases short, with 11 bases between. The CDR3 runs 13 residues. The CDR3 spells CASSEPAGNEAFF. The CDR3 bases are TGTGCCAGCAGTGAACCAGCCGGGAATGAAGCTTTCTTT.

The CDR3 sequence: CASSLYTSQETQYF. Here the CDR3 DNA reads TGTGCCAGCAGCTTGTACACTAGCCAAGAGACCCAGTACTTC. The chain links TRBV7-9 to TRBJ2-5; D possibly corresponds to TRBD2 (5 bases). Germline loops: CDR1 SEHNR, CDR2 FQNEAQ (reference sequence). The CDR3 has 14 residues. V was pared by 3 bases and J by 1 base, with 9 bases between.

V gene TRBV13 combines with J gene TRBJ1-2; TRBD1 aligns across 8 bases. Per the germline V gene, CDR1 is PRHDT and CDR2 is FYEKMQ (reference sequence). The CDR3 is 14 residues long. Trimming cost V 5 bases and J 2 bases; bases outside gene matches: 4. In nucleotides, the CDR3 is TGTGCCAGCAGCCTGAACAGGGGGAACTATGGCTACACCTTC. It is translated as CASSLNRGNYGYTF.

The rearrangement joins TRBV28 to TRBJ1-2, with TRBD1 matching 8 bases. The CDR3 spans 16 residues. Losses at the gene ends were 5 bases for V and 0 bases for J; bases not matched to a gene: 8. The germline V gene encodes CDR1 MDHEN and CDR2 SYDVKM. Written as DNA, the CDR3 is TGTGCCAGCAGTGGGCCTTGGACAGGGCCTAACTATGGCTACACCTTC. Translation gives CASSGPWTGPNYGYTF.

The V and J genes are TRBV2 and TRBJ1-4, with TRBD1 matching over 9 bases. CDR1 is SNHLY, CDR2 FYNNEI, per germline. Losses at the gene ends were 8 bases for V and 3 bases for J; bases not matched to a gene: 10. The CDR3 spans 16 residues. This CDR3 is CASQEGTGYPNEKLFF. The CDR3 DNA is TGTGCCAGCCAGGAGGGGACAGGGTATCCTAATGAAAAACTGTTTTTT.

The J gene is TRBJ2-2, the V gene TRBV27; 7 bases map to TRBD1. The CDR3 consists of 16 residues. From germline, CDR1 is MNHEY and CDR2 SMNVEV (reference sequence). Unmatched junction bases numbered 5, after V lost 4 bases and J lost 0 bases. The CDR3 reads CASSSTGSANTGELFF. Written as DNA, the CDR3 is TGTGCCAGCAGTTCGACAGGGAGCGCGAACACCGGGGAGCTGTTTTTT.

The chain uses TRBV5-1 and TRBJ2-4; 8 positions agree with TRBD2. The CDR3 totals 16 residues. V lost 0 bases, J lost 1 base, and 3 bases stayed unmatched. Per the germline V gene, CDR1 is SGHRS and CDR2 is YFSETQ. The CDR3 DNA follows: TGCGCCAGCAGCTTGGTTCTAGCGGGTGCCAAAAACATTCAGTACTTC. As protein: CASSLVLAGAKNIQYF.

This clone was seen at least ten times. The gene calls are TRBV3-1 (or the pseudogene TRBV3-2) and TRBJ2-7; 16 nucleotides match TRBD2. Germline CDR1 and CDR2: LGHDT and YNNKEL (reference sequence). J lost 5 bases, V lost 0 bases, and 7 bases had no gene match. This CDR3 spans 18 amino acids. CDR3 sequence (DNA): TGTGCCAGCAGCCAAGAGGGACTAGCGGGAGGGGGTTCCAACGAGCAGTACTTC. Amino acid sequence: CASSQEGLAGGGSNEQYF.